A single sample is the source of the 8 T cell receptor beta chains below, sequenced in a study of spatial heterogeneity in lung cancer. Study outcomes and limitations: Tracking of tumor mutation counts was seen in expanded intratumoral alpha and beta TCR counts.

No antigen has been assigned to these receptors. MiXCR, run by TCRdb on the 5' RACE reads, gives a single entry per CDR3 protein. Of 15,000 to 20,000 distinct CDR3 sequences in the sample, 5.7% were seen once. Time point denoted: sample taken at primary tumor resection. Sequencing was performed on lung tumor tissue, taken at surgery. The receptors here all came from a female donor with early-stage non-small cell lung cancer.

This clonotype was counted many times. The genes are TRBV27 and TRBJ1-5; TRBD1 agrees at 10 bases. J gave up 0 bases and V 6 bases, and 11 bases lay outside the gene matches. CDR3 length equals 18 residues. CDR1 is MNHEY, CDR2 SMNVEV, per germline (reference sequence). CDR3 residues: CASSPGQGSRYSNQPQHF. The CDR3 nucleotides are TGTGCCAGCAGCCCGGGACAGGGGTCGAGATATAGCAATCAGCCCCAGCATTTT.

This clonotype was observed at least ten times. V and J are TRBV27 and TRBJ1-6; D not resolved. Trimming left V 0 bases short and J 10 bases short, with 13 bases between. CDR1 is MNHEY, CDR2 SMNVEV, per germline (reference sequence). This CDR3 comprises 15 residues. CDR3 region: CASSLSIGPLSPLHF. CDR3 DNA: TGTGCCAGCAGTTTATCGATCGGGCCCCTGTCACCCCTCCACTTT.

This clonotype has at least ten counts. V is TRBV29-1 and J is TRBJ2-3; TRBD2 might be the D (5 bases). Germline V lookup: CDR1 SQVTM, CDR2 ANQGSEA. The CDR3 is 10 residues long. V lost 8 bases to trimming and J lost 8 bases, with 11 bases between them. In DNA, the CDR3 is TGCAGCTACTCCGAGGGTACGCAGTATTTT. Translating gives CSYSEGTQYF.

This clonotype was observed many times. The chain combines TRBV5-1 with TRBJ2-7; D gene unclear. V was pared by 0 bases and J by 2 bases, with 12 bases between. The CDR3 spans 15 residues. Looked up from germline, CDR1 is SGHRS and CDR2 is YFSETQ. DNA of the CDR3: TGCGCCAGCAGCTTGGCTCCGGGCGCGCCCTACGAGCAGTACTTC. Encoded protein: CASSLAPGAPYEQYF.

This clonotype was detected ten times or more. This chain links TRBV20-1 with TRBJ1-1; no firm D call. The CDR3 loop spans 11 amino acids. Between the trimmed V and J ends, which lost 6 bases and 5 bases, there was a span of 10 bases. Germline CDR1 reads DFQATT; CDR2 reads SNEGSKA (reference sequence). The CDR3 DNA reads as TGCAGTGCCAGACCGGGTACTGAAGCTTTCTTT. This encodes CSARPGTEAFF.

This clonotype was seen repeatedly, ten times or more. The chain is built from TRBV15 and TRBJ2-1; 8 nucleotides agree with TRBD1. Germline assignment: CDR1 LNHNV and CDR2 YYDKDF (reference sequence). V was pared by 4 bases and J by 8 bases, with 7 bases of the junction left unmatched. The CDR3 contains 14 residues. CDR3 sequence: CATSTTDRVDEQFF. The CDR3 nucleotides are TGTGCCACCAGCACCACGGACAGGGTGGATGAGCAGTTCTTC.

This clonotype was counted at least ten times. V and J are TRBV25-1 and TRBJ2-1, with D perhaps matching TRBD1 (6 bases). Germline CDR1 is MGHDK and CDR2 is SYGVNS. The CDR3 extends over 16 amino acids. The V gene lost 6 bases and the J gene lost 10 bases, with 25 bases spanning the gap. CDR3 bases: TGTGCCAGCAGAGAGACCGCCACCAGACAGGTACAGGAGCAGTTCTTC. This gives the protein CASRETATRQVQEQFF.

This clonotype came up many times. The J gene is TRBJ2-2, the V gene TRBV27; the D is unclear. The germline gives CDR1 MNHEY, CDR2 SMNVEV (reference sequence). Trimming shortened V by 2 bases and J by 6 bases, and 4 bases separated the two germline ends. The CDR3 totals 12 residues. The CDR3 nucleotides are TGTGCCAGCAGTTTAGCGGCCGGGGAGCTGTTTTTT. Amino acids: CASSLAAGELFF.